These 21 T cell receptor beta chains were all obtained from the same sample, sequenced in a study of patients and donors after allogeneic stem cell transplantation. In TCRdb, the RT-PCR reads were re-called with MiXCR into one record per CDR3 protein. Of fewer than 500,000 distinct CDR3 sequences in the sample, around 16% were seen once. The sequenced material came from blood, either unsorted or a sorted T cell fraction (not recorded which). These receptors were taken from a human donor who was either an allogeneic HSCT recipient or a stem cell or donor lymphocyte infusion donor (not recorded which). It is not recorded whose cells these are; they may come from a transplant donor.

The genes are TRBV27 and TRBJ2-7; TRBD1 aligns across 7 bases. This CDR3 is built from 14 residues. Germline-derived CDR1 and CDR2 are MNHEY and SMNVEV (reference sequence). The trim removed 6 bases at V and 7 bases at J, leaving 12 bases unmatched. CDR3 sequence reads: CASRMTGIMREQYF. CDR3 DNA sequence: TGTGCCAGCAGAATGACAGGGATTATGAGGGAGCAGTACTTC.

This clonotype occurred a few times. V usage is TRBV5-6 and J usage is TRBJ1-1, with D possibly being TRBD1 (5 bases). The CDR3 spans 15 residues. CDR1 is SGHDT and CDR2 is YYEEEE in the germline V gene. V was clipped by 1 base and J by 1 base, with 11 bases between them. The CDR3 protein is CASSLYAGGNTEAFF. In DNA, the CDR3 is TGTGCCAGCAGCTTGTACGCGGGGGGGAACACTGAAGCTTTCTTT.

V usage is TRBV11-3 and J usage is TRBJ2-1; D might be TRBD1 (6 bases). This CDR3 is 13 amino acids long. V shed 1 base and J shed 9 bases, with 10 bases lying between them. Germline lookup yields CDR1 SGHNT and CDR2 YENEEA. CDR3 protein: CASSLARGGEQFF. CDR3 coding DNA: TGTGCCAGCAGCTTAGCTAGAGGGGGTGAGCAGTTCTTC.

This clonotype was observed a few times. This chain connects TRBV7-2 to TRBJ1-2; the match to TRBD1 covers 8 bases. CDR3 size: 15 residues. The V and J ends lost 1 base and 4 bases, in that order; junction bases with no gene match: 5. Germline V lookup: CDR1 SGHTA, CDR2 FQGNSA. The CDR3 nucleotides read TGTGCCAGCAGCTTAGGCCCAGGGGGCGCCTATGGCTACACCTTC. Its translation: CASSLGPGGAYGYTF.

This clonotype has at least ten counts. This chain uses TRBV29-1 with TRBJ1-2; no definite D call. CDR1 is SQVTM and CDR2 is ANQGSEA in the germline V gene. This CDR3 comprises 14 residues. The V end was cut by 4 bases, the J end by 2 bases, with 14 bases between. DNA of the CDR3: TGCAGCGTTGGTAATAGTGACGGAAACTATGGCTACACCTTC. It specifies CSVGNSDGNYGYTF.

V is TRBV4-1 and J is TRBJ2-7, with 8 nucleotides matching TRBD2. This CDR3 spans 16 amino acids. J lost 2 bases, V lost 0 bases, and 6 bases had no gene match. The germline V gene encodes CDR1 MGHRA and CDR2 YSYEKL. The CDR3 here is CASSQDPGGTPYEQYF. As DNA, the CDR3 is TGCGCCAGCAGCCAAGATCCGGGGGGGACCCCCTACGAGCAGTACTTC.

This sequence joins TRBV14 and TRBJ2-5; no firm D call. Germline V lookup: CDR1 SGHDN, CDR2 FVKESK. Deletions cut 4 bases from V and 5 bases from J, with 11 bases between. The CDR3 runs to 13 residues. The chain's CDR3 is CASSLKWSETQYF. The CDR3 DNA reads TGTGCCAGCAGCCTAAAGTGGTCGGAGACCCAGTACTTC.

The chain couples TRBV4-1 to TRBJ1-4; D not resolved. Trimming took off 5 bases at V and 6 bases at J, with 16 bases between the two ends. CDR1 is MGHRA, CDR2 YSYEKL, per germline. The CDR3 runs to 15 residues. For the CDR3, the DNA is TGCGCCAGCAGCTTGGCGGGCAGGTTGGATGAAAAACTGTTTTTT. Its translation is CASSLAGRLDEKLFF.

The chain couples TRBV10-3 to TRBJ2-5, with D possibly being TRBD2 (5 bases). Germline CDR1 is ENHRY and CDR2 is SYGVKD. The CDR3 spans 13 residues. Trimming took off 2 bases at V and 4 bases at J, with 8 bases between the two ends. CDR3 nucleotides: TGTGCCATCAGTGAGCAGGCGGGAGAGACCCAGTACTTC. Translating it yields CAISEQAGETQYF.

The sample holds a few counts of this clonotype. The V gene is TRBV4-1, the J gene TRBJ2-7; a possible D gene is TRBD2 (6 bases). Germline V CDR1 and CDR2: MGHRA, YSYEKL. V gave up 0 bases and J gave up 2 bases, with 14 bases separating them. The CDR3 totals 16 residues. The CDR3, as DNA: TGCGCCAGCAGCCAAGATATGGGGGGTGGTACCTACGAGCAGTACTTC. It yields the protein CASSQDMGGGTYEQYF.

CDR3 nucleotide sequence: TGTGCCAGCAGTTTACCGGTTAACACTGAAGCTTTCTTT. Amino acids: CASSLPVNTEAFF. The genes are TRBV12-3 or TRBV12-4 and TRBJ1-1; unclear D gene. The ends were cut back, 2 bases at V and 2 bases at J, with 6 bases in the middle. The CDR3 totals 13 residues.

This clonotype was counted a few times. The V and J genes are TRBV4-2 and TRBJ1-2; D remains unclear. Germline CDR1 LGHNA, CDR2 YNFKEQ. V gave up 0 bases and J gave up 0 bases, with 8 bases separating them. This CDR3 has 15 residues. DNA for the CDR3: TGTGCCAGCAGCCAAGATCGACCGTCTAACTATGGCTACACCTTC. Its translation: CASSQDRPSNYGYTF.

This clonotype was seen more than once but under ten times. As DNA, the CDR3 is TGTGCCAGCTTCGACAGGACATACGAGCAGTACTTC. This sequence encodes CASFDRTYEQYF. The rearrangement uses TRBV2 and TRBJ2-7, with D possibly TRBD1 on 6 matching bases. The V end lost 8 bases, the J end lost 4 bases, and 12 bases lay between the germline ends. CDR1 is SNHLY and CDR2 is FYNNEI in the germline V gene. The CDR3 length is 12 residues. Full variable domain (outside the CDR3, taken from reference TRBV2 and TRBJ2-7): EPEVTQTPSHQVTQMGQEVILRCVPISNHLYFYWYRQILGQKVEFLVSFYNNEISEKSEIFDDQFSVERPDGSNFTLKIRSTKLEDSAMYFCASFDRTYEQYFGPGTRLTVT.

The chain has TRBV18 and TRBJ1-2; tentatively, D is TRBD1 (5 bases). Germline values: CDR1 KGHSH, CDR2 LQKENI. This CDR3 spans 15 amino acids. Between the trimmed V and J ends, which lost 2 bases and 0 bases, there was a span of 10 bases. The chain's CDR3 is CASSPRARANYGYTF. CDR3 coding DNA: TGTGCCAGCTCACCAAGGGCCAGGGCTAACTATGGCTACACCTTC.

V and J are TRBV6-6 and TRBJ2-7, with D tentatively TRBD2 (5 bases). The V end lost 4 bases, the J end lost 7 bases, and 14 bases lay between the germline ends. CDR3 length equals 13 residues. Germline V gene sequence: CDR1 MNHNY, CDR2 SVGAGI (reference sequence). CDR3 bases: TGTGCCAGCAGTTGGTCGGCGCCGGGAGAGCAGTACTTC. Protein: CASSWSAPGEQYF.

V is TRBV7-6 and J is TRBJ2-2; D possibly corresponds to TRBD1 (7 bases). CDR3 length equals 14 residues. V was clipped by 5 bases and J by 1 base, with 8 bases between them. CDR1 is SGHVS and CDR2 is FNYEAQ in the germline V gene. The CDR3 sequence: CASSQGGNTGELFF. The DNA of the CDR3 is TGTGCCAGCAGCCAGGGGGGGAACACCGGGGAGCTGTTTTTT. Full variable domain (outside the CDR3, taken from reference TRBV7-6 and TRBJ2-2): GAGVSQSPRYKVTKRGQDVALRCDPISGHVSLYWYRQALGQGPEFLTYFNYEAQQDKSGLPNDRFSAERPEGSISTLTIQRTEQRDSAMYRCASSQGGNTGELFFGEGSRLTVL.

The chain couples TRBV5-6 to TRBJ1-2, with TRBD1 as a possible D gene (6 bases). The germline CDR1 and CDR2 sequences are SGHDT and YYEEEE. CDR3 length: 15 amino acids. The V and J ends lost 2 bases and 3 bases respectively, with 14 bases between them. The chain's CDR3 is CASSFLGANDYGYTF. The CDR3 DNA is TGTGCCAGCAGCTTTTTGGGGGCTAACGACTATGGCTACACCTTC.

V gene TRBV20-1 combines with J gene TRBJ2-7; TRBD1 matches at 9 bases. From germline, CDR1 is DFQATT and CDR2 SNEGSKA (reference sequence). The CDR3 covers 14 residues. V was pared by 3 bases and J by 2 bases, with 5 bases of the junction left unmatched. The CDR3 spells CSARGDRAAYEQYF. The CDR3 bases are TGCAGTGCTAGGGGGGACAGGGCCGCCTACGAGCAGTACTTC.

This clonotype occurred a few times. The rearrangement joins TRBV7-9 to TRBJ1-5, with D hard to call. The CDR3 is made up of 12 amino acids. Germline V lookup: CDR1 SEHNR, CDR2 FQNEAQ (reference sequence). Between the trimmed V and J ends, which lost 5 bases and 9 bases, there was a span of 11 bases. DNA of the CDR3: TGTGCCAGCAGCCTCGGTTTAGGGCCCCAGCATTTT. Protein product: CASSLGLGPQHF.

This clonotype was seen only a few times. The chain uses TRBV4-3 and TRBJ1-1; tentative D call: TRBD1 (5 bases). Trimming removed 0 bases at V and 8 bases at J, with 13 bases between. The CDR3 is 14 amino acids. The V gene's germline CDR1 is LGHNA and CDR2 YSLEER. The CDR3 is CASSQDFQGFEAFF. In DNA form, the CDR3 reads TGCGCCAGCAGCCAAGATTTTCAGGGATTCGAAGCTTTCTTT.

This clonotype was seen repeatedly, ten times or more. The gene calls are TRBV9 and TRBJ2-7, with D perhaps given as TRBD1 or TRBD2 (5 bases each). The germline gives CDR1 SGDLS, CDR2 YYNGEE. Trimming removed 4 bases at V and 6 bases at J, with 14 bases between. This CDR3 comprises 13 residues. The CDR3, as DNA: TGTGCCAGCAGCCTTAGCTGGGGGAGCGAGCAGTACTTC. Translated, it gives CASSLSWGSEQYF.